Shown below are 16 T cell receptor beta chains from a single sample sequenced in a study of cytomegalovirus exposure and HLA in healthy donors. The primer mix had 60 Vbeta and 13 Jbeta primers. Repertoires were generated with immunoSEQ multiplex PCR, while TCRdb's copy carries only in-frame clones and drops some. The sample lists 130,000 to 150,000 clones, roughly 85% occurring once. The sequencing input was PBMCs. Receptors were obtained from a male donor in good health and CMV-seronegative.

This rearrangement joins TRBV19 to TRBJ1-2; the D gene is possibly TRBD1 (5 bases). Germline V lookup: CDR1 LNHDA, CDR2 SQIVND (reference sequence). The V gene lost 5 bases and the J gene lost 6 bases, with 13 bases spanning the gap. This CDR3 is built from 13 residues. The CDR3 coding sequence is TGTGCCAGTAGTCCCCAACGGGGGAATGGCTACACCTTC. Protein: CASSPQRGNGYTF.

This clone appeared a single time. The rearrangement links TRBV5-1 to TRBJ2-5, with 11 bases matching TRBD2. After removal of 0 bases from V and 2 bases from J, the junction contained 3 bases not matched to a gene. The V gene's germline CDR1 is SGHRS and CDR2 YFSETQ. The CDR3 consists of 16 residues. CDR3 protein: CASSLGGLAAQETQYF. CDR3 bases: TGCGCCAGCAGCTTGGGGGGACTAGCGGCACAAGAGACCCAGTACTTC.

The chain links TRBV5-4 to TRBJ2-7, with 8 bases fitting TRBD1. CDR3 length equals 14 residues. V was pared by 0 bases and J by 1 base, with 0 bases of the junction left unmatched. Germline lookup yields CDR1 SGHNT and CDR2 YYREEE (reference sequence). The CDR3 reads CASSLGQGSYEQYF. Here the CDR3 DNA reads TGTGCCAGCAGCTTGGGACAGGGGTCCTACGAGCAGTACTTC.

The genes are TRBV7-2 and TRBJ1-2, with D perhaps matching TRBD1 (6 bases). Trimming left V 5 bases short and J 4 bases short, with 14 bases between. This CDR3 is built from 14 residues. Germline CDR1 reads SGHTA; CDR2 reads FQGNSA. The CDR3 sequence: CASSAEQGPYGYTF. The CDR3 nucleotides are TGTGCCAGCAGCGCAGAACAGGGACCCTATGGCTACACCTTC.

The genes are TRBV19 and TRBJ2-1; TRBD2 aligns across 8 bases. Germline CDR1 is LNHDA and CDR2 is SQIVND (reference sequence). With 1 base clipped from V and 9 bases from J, the junction kept 8 bases outside the gene matches. The CDR3 loop spans 15 amino acids. This CDR3 reads CASSIVTSGQAEQFF. As DNA, the CDR3 is TGTGCCAGTAGTATAGTAACTAGCGGACAAGCTGAGCAGTTCTTC.

The chain has TRBV11-2 and TRBJ1-3; perhaps TRBD1 as D (6 bases). CDR3 length: 18 residues. Trimming pared 0 bases from V and 1 base from J, leaving 16 bases between. Germline V gives CDR1 SGHAT, CDR2 FQNNGV. The CDR3 is CASSLDPFRGGSGNTIYF. CDR3 DNA sequence: TGTGCCAGCAGCTTAGATCCCTTCAGGGGAGGGTCTGGAAACACCATATATTTT.

This clone was picked up a small number of times. The V and J genes are TRBV7-2 and TRBJ2-3; 7 bases line up with TRBD1. The CDR3 has 15 residues. V dropped 5 bases and J dropped 1; count of bases not matched to a gene: 6. CDR1 and CDR2 (germline): SGHTA, FQGNSA. The CDR3, as DNA: TGTGCCAGCAGCCAAAGGGGGACAGGCACAGATACGCAGTATTTT. Protein sequence: CASSQRGTGTDTQYF.

The rearrangement links TRBV6-1 to TRBJ2-5, with TRBD2 matching 12 bases. In germline, CDR1 is MNHNS, CDR2 SASEGT. The junction had 4 bases not matched to a gene; V was cut back by 6 bases and J by 2 bases. This CDR3 region has 15 residues. As DNA, the CDR3 is TGTGCCAGCAGGTTGACTAGCGGGAGACAAGAGACCCAGTACTTC. Translation: CASRLTSGRQETQYF.

This clone has a handful of counts. The chain recombines TRBV7-2 with TRBJ2-7, with TRBD2 as a possible D gene (6 bases). CDR1 SGHTA and CDR2 FQGNSA come from the germline V gene. V was shortened by 5 bases and J by 2 bases, with 16 bases between the two germline ends. The length of the CDR3 is 15 residues. As DNA, the CDR3 is TGTGCCAGCAGCGCGGAGTGGGGACTGGCCTACGAGCAGTACTTC. Its translation is CASSAEWGLAYEQYF.

This chain links TRBV7-9 with TRBJ2-7; 10 bases are a match to TRBD1. V dropped 5 bases and J dropped 1; count of bases not matched to a gene: 8. The germline CDR1 and CDR2 sequences are SEHNR and FQNEAQ (reference sequence). The CDR3 extends over 16 amino acids. CDR3 nucleotide sequence: TGTGCCAGCAGCGCAATTCCGGGACAGGGGTCCTACGAGCAGTACTTC. The encoded protein is CASSAIPGQGSYEQYF.

The gene calls are TRBV7-2 and TRBJ1-5; TRBD1 is a possible D gene (6 bases). Germline loops: CDR1 SGHTA, CDR2 FQGNSA. Trimming removed 1 base from V and 2 bases from J, with 12 bases in between. The CDR3 extends over 16 amino acids. DNA of the CDR3: TGTGCCAGCAGCTTAGTAACAGGGACGGGCAATCAGCCCCAGCATTTT. Its translation: CASSLVTGTGNQPQHF.

This clone has just one count. The chain couples TRBV5-1 to TRBJ1-1, with D perhaps matching TRBD1 (5 bases). Germline CDR1 is SGHRS and CDR2 is YFSETQ. The CDR3 runs to 15 residues. With 2 bases removed from V and 0 bases from J, the gap between germline ends came to 11 bases. Written as DNA, the CDR3 is TGCGCCAGCAGCTTTTCGGCAGGGATGAACACTGAAGCTTTCTTT. Its translation: CASSFSAGMNTEAFF.

This chain joins TRBV5-6 and TRBJ2-5, with D tentatively TRBD1 (5 bases). V dropped 4 bases and J dropped 2 bases, with 12 bases sitting between them. In germline, CDR1 is SGHDT, CDR2 YYEEEE. The CDR3 is 14 residues long. CDR3 nucleotide sequence: TGTGCCAGCAGCCTACAAGGGGTTCAAGAGACCCAGTACTTC. As protein: CASSLQGVQETQYF.

The chain is built from TRBV29-1 and TRBJ2-4; 7 bases fit TRBD1. The CDR3 spans 13 residues. In germline, CDR1 is SQVTM, CDR2 ANQGSEA. With V trimmed by 7 bases and J by 3 bases, 6 bases remained unmatched. Here the CDR3 reads CSGSTGVKNIQYF. As DNA, the CDR3 is TGCAGCGGAAGCACAGGGGTCAAAAACATTCAGTACTTC.

Concerning this clone: Germline and junction disagree at one end, which may indicate a read error. V usage is TRBV7-9 and J usage is TRBJ2-7; D might be TRBD2 (6 bases). The germline V gene encodes CDR1 SEHNR and CDR2 FQNEAQ (reference sequence). CDR3 length: 15 amino acids. The CDR3 region is CSSSHWEDGSYEQYF. The CDR3 coding sequence is TGTTCCAGCAGCCACTGGGAGGACGGGTCCTACGAGCAGTACTTC. Drawing the rest from reference TRBV7-9 and TRBJ2-7, the complete variable domain is DTGVSQNPRHKITKRGQNVTFRCDPISEHNRLYWYRQTLGQGPEFLTYFQNEAQLEKSRLLSDRFSAERPKGSFSTLEIQRTEQGDSAMYLCSSSHWEDGSYEQYFGPGTRLTVT.

The V gene is TRBV6-1, the J gene TRBJ1-5; D is uncertain. Trimming pared 2 bases from V and 2 bases from J, leaving 13 bases between. The CDR3 is made up of 16 amino acids. Germline V gene lookup returns CDR1 MNHNS and CDR2 SASEGT. CDR3 residues: CASSETNMGGNQPQHF. As DNA, the CDR3 is TGTGCCAGCAGTGAAACGAATATGGGAGGCAATCAGCCCCAGCATTTT.